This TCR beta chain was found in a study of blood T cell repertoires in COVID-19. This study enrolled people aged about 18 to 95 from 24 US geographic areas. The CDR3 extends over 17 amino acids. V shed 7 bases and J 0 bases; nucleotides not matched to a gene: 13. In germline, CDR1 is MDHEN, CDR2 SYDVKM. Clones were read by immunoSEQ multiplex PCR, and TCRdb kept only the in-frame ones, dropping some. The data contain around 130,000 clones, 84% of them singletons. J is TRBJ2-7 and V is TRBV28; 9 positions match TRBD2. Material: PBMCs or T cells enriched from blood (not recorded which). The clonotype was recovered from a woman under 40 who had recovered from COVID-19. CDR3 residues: CASTRTSARLLSYEQYF. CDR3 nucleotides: TGTGCCAGCACCAGGACTAGCGCCCGGCTCCTCTCCTACGAGCAGTACTTC.